This T cell receptor beta chain was captured in a study of response to subunit inactivated influenza vaccine. Regarding the study as a whole: Only a handful of new T cells, the authors suggested, are recruited with each seasonal influenza vaccination.

Germline V gives CDR1 DFQATT, CDR2 SNEGSKA (reference sequence). Trimming took 1 base from V and 8 from J, leaving 14 bases between them. There are 14 residues in the CDR3. In this sample, this clonotype turned up many times. The antigen is unknown. TCRdb reprocessed the RT-PCR reads via MiXCR and lists one record per CDR3 protein. The sample lists roughly 170,000 distinct CDR3 sequences; about 9% were seen once. This sequence was found in a man aged 45-60 years who received an inactivated influenza vaccine. The chain carries TRBV20-1 and TRBJ1-4, with no clear D. Source: non-naive T cells sorted from PBMCs, taken on the day of vaccination. CDR3 region: CSARGLPYPEKLFF. The CDR3 DNA follows: TGCAGTGCTAGAGGGCTCCCTTACCCCGAAAAACTGTTTTTT.